The clone carrying this T cell receptor (beta chain) was observed a handful of times. No antigen is known for it. The CDR3 is 15 residues long. The V and J ends lost 2 bases and 7 bases, in that order; junction bases with no gene match: 5. The germline CDR1 and CDR2 sequences are LGHNA and YSLEER. Absent ophthalmopathy progression within 18 months defined stable Graves' hyperthyroidism. This sample is part of a study of T cells in Graves' hyperthyroidism and ophthalmopathy. Turning to the study itself: Staff took peripheral blood when the initial diagnosis was made, before any treatment began.

TCR beta CDR3 regions were amplified from RNA transcripts. RT-PCR in the first round (using the HTBI primer set) targeted the TCR CDR3. TCRdb re-called the multiplex PCR reads with MiXCR, one entry per CDR3 protein. The sample shows 380,000 or so distinct CDR3 sequences, approximately 15% of them seen only once. Study observations and caveats: The model foresaw ophthalmopathy a median roughly 6.3 months prior to onset.

This chain joins TRBV4-3 and TRBJ2-1, with 10 bases matching TRBD1. Sequenced material: blood. The sequence derives from a woman in her twenties or thirties with Graves' hyperthyroidism. The CDR3, as DNA: TGCGCCAGCAGCCAATCCGGGACAGGGGCTAATGAGCAGTTCTTC. Translation: CASSQSGTGANEQFF.